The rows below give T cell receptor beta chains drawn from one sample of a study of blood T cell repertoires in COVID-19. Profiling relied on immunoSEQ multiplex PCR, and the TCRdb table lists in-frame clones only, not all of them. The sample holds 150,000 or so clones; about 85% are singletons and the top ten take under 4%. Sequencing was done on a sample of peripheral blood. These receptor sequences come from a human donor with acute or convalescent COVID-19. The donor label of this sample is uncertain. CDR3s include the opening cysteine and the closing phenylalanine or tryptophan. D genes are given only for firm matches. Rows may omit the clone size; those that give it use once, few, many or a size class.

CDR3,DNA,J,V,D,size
CASSSQGEVDQPQHF,TGTGCCAGCAGCTCGCAGGGTGAGGTCGATCAGCCCCAGCATTTT,TRBJ1-5,TRBV7-9,NA,NA
CASSASQGANSPLHF,TGTGCCAGCAGCGCCTCACAGGGGGCAAATTCACCCCTCCACTTT,TRBJ1-6,TRBV5-4,TRBD1,few
CASSPPQGLYGETQYF,TGTGCCAGCTCACCACCGCAGGGCCTCTATGGGGAGACCCAGTACTTC,TRBJ2-5,TRBV18,NA,NA
CAWSVQYGYTF,TGTGCCTGGAGTGTACAGTATGGCTACACCTTC,TRBJ1-2,TRBV30,NA,once
CASSVGRENTEAFF,TGTGCCAGCAGCGTAGGCAGGGAGAACACTGAAGCTTTCTTT,TRBJ1-1,TRBV9,NA,few
CASSQGDRGKYEQYF,TGTGCCAGCAGCCAAGGCGACAGGGGGAAGTACGAGCAGTACTTC,TRBJ2-7,TRBV7-8,TRBD1,NA
CASSVSGTGQRGTQYF,TGTGCCAGTAGTGTTTCCGGGACAGGCCAACGGGGGACCCAGTACTTC,TRBJ2-5,TRBV19,TRBD1,once
CASGREADTQYF,TGTGCCAGCGGCCGGGAGGCAGATACGCAGTATTTT,TRBJ2-3,TRBV4-2,TRBD2,few
CASRTGGAEYEQYF,TGTGCCAGCAGGACAGGGGGCGCCGAATACGAGCAGTACTTC,TRBJ2-7,TRBV6-5,TRBD1,once
CASSTGTGRQETQYF,TGTGCCAGCAGCACGGGGACAGGTCGCCAAGAGACCCAGTACTTC,TRBJ2-5,TRBV5-4,TRBD1,NA
CATKSGTGELFF,TGTGCCACCAAAAGCGGCACCGGGGAGCTGTTTTTT,TRBJ2-2,TRBV2,NA,once
CASSPPGSGPTYEQYF,TGTGCCAGCAGCCCCCCAGGGTCCGGCCCCACCTACGAGCAGTACTTC,TRBJ2-7,TRBV7-9,NA,NA
CASSPRPVGGQETQYF,TGTGCCAGCAGCCCCCGGCCCGTGGGGGGGCAAGAGACCCAGTACTTC,TRBJ2-5,TRBV7-6,TRBD2,NA
CASSPRVSQPQHF,TGTGCCAGCAGCCCCAGGGTATCCCAGCCCCAGCATTTT,TRBJ1-5,TRBV7-2,NA,NA
CASSPNKAGISTDTQYF,TGTGCCAGCTCACCAAACAAAGCGGGAATTAGCACAGATACGCAGTATTTT,TRBJ2-3,TRBV18,TRBD2,NA
CASSYLTARSGNTIYF,TGTGCCAGCAGTTATCTGACAGCACGATCTGGAAACACCATATATTTT,TRBJ1-3,TRBV6-6,NA,NA
CASSSGLVPGELFF,TGTGCCAGCAGCTCGGGACTAGTCCCCGGGGAGCTGTTTTTT,TRBJ2-2,TRBV7-3,TRBD2,NA
CAWSVGQGAPRGAFF,TGTGCCTGGAGTGTTGGGCAGGGGGCTCCGAGAGGAGCTTTCTTT,TRBJ1-1,TRBV30,TRBD1,NA
CATSSPFQGEQYF,TGTGCCACCAGCAGCCCATTTCAGGGCGAGCAGTACTTC,TRBJ2-7,TRBV15,NA,NA
CASSNLPDSSYGYTF,TGCGCCAGCAGCAACCTCCCTGACAGTAGCTATGGCTACACCTTC,TRBJ1-2,TRBV5-1,NA,NA
CASSQIGDRGYNEQFF,TGTGCCAGCAGTCAAATCGGGGACAGGGGATACAATGAGCAGTTCTTC,TRBJ2-1,TRBV7-3,TRBD1,NA
CASSTGGIGNTIYF,TGTGCCAGTAGTACAGGGGGGATTGGAAACACCATATATTTT,TRBJ1-3,TRBV19,TRBD1,NA
CASSLGQGGGYTF,TGCGCCAGCAGCTTGGGACAGGGGGGTGGCTACACCTTC,TRBJ1-2,TRBV5-1,TRBD1,NA
CASSLPVVNYGYTF,TGTGCCAGCAGCCTCCCAGTGGTGAACTATGGCTACACCTTC,TRBJ1-2,TRBV7-9,NA,NA
CASTSGTGSSYEQYF,TGTGCCAGCACCTCCGGGACAGGTAGCTCCTACGAGCAGTACTTC,TRBJ2-7,TRBV6-5,TRBD1,NA
CAWSPLLTRSNYEQYF,TGTGCCTGGAGTCCCCTGCTAACTCGTAGCAACTACGAGCAGTACTTC,TRBJ2-7,TRBV30,NA,once
CASSKTAFMNTEAFF,TGTGCCAGTAGTAAGACAGCATTTATGAACACTGAAGCTTTCTTT,TRBJ1-1,TRBV19,NA,NA
CASSLGPSPSSGANVLTF,TGTGCCAGCAGCTTAGGTCCGAGCCCTAGCTCTGGGGCCAACGTCCTGACTTTC,TRBJ2-6,TRBV7-2,NA,NA
CASSLEGIQYF,TGTGCCAGCAGCTTGGAGGGGATTCAGTACTTC,TRBJ2-4,TRBV5-8,NA,few
CASSNMYGTGVNSNQPQHF,TGTGCCAGCAGCAATATGTACGGGACAGGGGTCAATAGCAATCAGCCCCAGCATTTT,TRBJ1-5,TRBV7-9,TRBD1,NA
CASGTGGFRAFF,TGTGCCAGTGGGACAGGGGGATTTCGAGCTTTCTTT,TRBJ1-1,TRBV19,TRBD1,NA
CASSSNRDNQPQHF,TGTGCCAGCTCGTCCAACAGGGATAATCAGCCCCAGCATTTT,TRBJ1-5,TRBV18,NA,NA
CASSSQGRAGPSEQYF,TGTGCCAGCAGCTCCCAGGGGAGAGCGGGGCCGTCCGAGCAGTACTTC,TRBJ2-7,TRBV7-3,NA,NA
CASSLARGQGLTGELFF,TGTGCCAGCAGCTTGGCAAGGGGACAGGGATTAACCGGGGAGCTGTTTTTT,TRBJ2-2,TRBV11-2,TRBD1,NA
CASSIRRQGYYEQYF,TGTGCCAGTAGTATAAGACGGCAGGGATACTACGAGCAGTACTTC,TRBJ2-7,TRBV19,NA,NA
CVPRAGPQETQYF,TGTGTCCCCAGGGCAGGCCCACAAGAGACCCAGTACTTC,TRBJ2-5,TRBV7-6,NA,NA
CASSKTYREGQPQHF,TGTGCCAGCAGTAAAACGTATAGGGAGGGTCAGCCCCAGCATTTT,TRBJ1-5,TRBV7-2,NA,NA
CASSGNGQGALSGELFF,TGCGCCAGCAGCGGAAACGGACAGGGGGCTTTATCCGGGGAGCTGTTTTTT,TRBJ2-2,TRBV5-1,TRBD1,once
CASSYLSPPSSSYNSPLHF,TGTGCCAGCAGTTATCTCAGTCCCCCTAGTAGCTCCTATAATTCACCCCTCCACTTT,TRBJ1-6,TRBV2,NA,NA
CASSQEYQTDTQYF,TGCGCCAGCAGCCAAGAGTACCAGACAGATACGCAGTATTTT,TRBJ2-3,TRBV4-3,NA,NA
CASRAGGRNGYTF,TGTGCCAGCAGGGCCGGGGGGCGAAACGGCTACACCTTC,TRBJ1-2,TRBV2,NA,NA
CASSLIGGSTDTQYF,TGTGCCAGCAGCCTAATCGGGGGGTCGACAGATACGCAGTATTTT,TRBJ2-3,TRBV28,TRBD2,NA
CASSLATGLAYEQYF,TGTGCCAGCAGTCTAGCGACAGGGCTTGCCTACGAGCAGTACTTC,TRBJ2-7,TRBV5-4,NA,once
CASRGTGVNTEAFF,TGTGCCAGCAGAGGGACAGGGGTGAACACTGAAGCTTTCTTT,TRBJ1-1,TRBV2,TRBD1,NA
CASSFGTGPYGYTF,TGCGCCAGCAGCTTCGGGACAGGACCCTATGGCTACACCTTC,TRBJ1-2,TRBV5-1,TRBD1,NA
CASSRLAGGVADTQYF,TGTGCCAGTAGCCGACTAGCGGGGGGGGTGGCAGATACGCAGTATTTT,TRBJ2-3,TRBV19,TRBD2,NA
CASSLGRGGVDTQYF,TGTGCCAGCAGCTTAGGCCGGGGGGGCGTAGATACGCAGTATTTT,TRBJ2-3,TRBV7-9,TRBD2,NA
CASSLESRGQQPQHF,TGTGCCAGCAGTTTAGAGAGCAGGGGGCAGCAGCCCCAGCATTTT,TRBJ1-5,TRBV28,TRBD1,NA
CASSIDPTGRIYGYTF,TGTGCCAGTAGTATAGACCCGACAGGGAGGATCTATGGCTACACCTTC,TRBJ1-2,TRBV19,TRBD1,NA
CSVVPVYNEQFF,TGCAGCGTTGTTCCAGTCTACAATGAGCAGTTCTTC,TRBJ2-1,TRBV29-1,NA,NA
CASRLGTRNSPLHF,TGTGCCAGCAGATTGGGGACAAGGAATTCACCCCTCCACTTT,TRBJ1-6,TRBV3-1/TRBV3-2,NA,many
CASQGQGVQETQYF,TGTGCCAGCCAGGGACAGGGCGTCCAAGAGACCCAGTACTTC,TRBJ2-5,TRBV2,TRBD1,NA
CAGLSPGGDESSYEQYF,TGTGCCGGCCTCAGTCCGGGGGGCGACGAGAGCTCCTACGAGCAGTACTTC,TRBJ2-7,TRBV6-9,NA,NA
CASSLAPHTGGDEQYF,TGTGCCAGCAGCTTGGCTCCTCACACCGGGGGGGACGAGCAGTACTTC,TRBJ2-7,TRBV5-4,TRBD2,NA
CASSELGGGLITTGELFF,TGTGCCAGCAGTGAATTGGGCGGGGGTCTGATTACCACCGGGGAGCTGTTTTTT,TRBJ2-2,TRBV25-1,TRBD2,NA